This entry lists 4 T cell receptor beta chains sequenced from one sample in a study of cytomegalovirus exposure and HLA in healthy donors. Both 60 Vbeta primers and 13 Jbeta primers went into the PCR. TCRdb keeps only in-frame clones here, not all; method: immunoSEQ multiplex PCR. This table holds about 110,000 clones, around 72% found once. Sequencing was performed on PBMCs. The origin of the receptors is a woman aged 40-49 years in good health and CMV-seropositive.

The J gene is TRBJ1-1, the V gene TRBV10-2, with no clear D. Germline assignment: CDR1 WSHSY and CDR2 SAAADI. With 5 bases removed from V and 7 bases from J, the gap between germline ends came to 8 bases. The CDR3 has 11 residues. CDR3 loop: CASSHSVEAFF. CDR3 coding DNA: TGCGCCAGCAGTCACTCGGTTGAAGCTTTCTTT.

V gene TRBV6-5 combines with J gene TRBJ1-1; maybe TRBD1 (5 bases). CDR1 is MNHEY and CDR2 is SVGAGI in the germline V gene. This CDR3 is built from 14 residues. Deletions cut 8 bases from V and 1 base from J, with 14 bases between. The CDR3 region is CASFRGRGNTEAFF. The DNA of the CDR3 is TGTGCCAGCTTTAGGGGTAGGGGGAACACTGAAGCTTTCTTT.

The chain combines TRBV5-4 with TRBJ2-2, with no clear D. The CDR3 extends over 13 amino acids. The germline V and J ends were trimmed by 7 bases and 1 base, with 8 bases remaining between them. CDR1 SGHNT and CDR2 YYREEE come from the germline V gene (reference sequence). The CDR3 spells CASGLRNTGELFF. Written as DNA, the CDR3 is TGTGCCAGCGGGCTCCGGAACACCGGGGAGCTGTTTTTT. The full variable domain, rest sourced from reference TRBV5-4 and TRBJ2-2, is ETGVTQSPTHLIKTRGQQVTLRCSSQSGHNTVSWYQQALGQGPQFIFQYYREEENGRGNFPPRFSGLQFPNYSSELNVNALELDDSALYLCASGLRNTGELFFGEGSRLTVL.

This clone was seen a few times. V gene TRBV4-3 combines with J gene TRBJ1-2, with 7 bases lining up with TRBD1. The germline gives CDR1 LGHNA, CDR2 YSLEER. Unmatched junction bases numbered 6, after V lost 1 base and J lost 4 bases. This CDR3 spans 15 amino acids. The CDR3 nucleotides read TGCGCCAGCAGCCAAGGCCCAGCAGGGGGCTATGGCTACACCTTC. Translated, it gives CASSQGPAGGYGYTF.